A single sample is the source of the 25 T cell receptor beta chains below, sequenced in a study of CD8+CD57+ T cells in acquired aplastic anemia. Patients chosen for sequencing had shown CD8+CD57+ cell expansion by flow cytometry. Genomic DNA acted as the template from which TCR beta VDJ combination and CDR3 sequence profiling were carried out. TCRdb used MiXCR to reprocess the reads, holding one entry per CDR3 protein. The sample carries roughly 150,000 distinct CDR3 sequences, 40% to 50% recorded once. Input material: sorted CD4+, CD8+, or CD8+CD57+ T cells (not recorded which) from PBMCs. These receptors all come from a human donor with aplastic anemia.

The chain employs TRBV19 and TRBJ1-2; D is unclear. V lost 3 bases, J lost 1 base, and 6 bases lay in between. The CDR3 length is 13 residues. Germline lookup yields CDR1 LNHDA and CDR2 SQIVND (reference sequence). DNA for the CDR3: TGTGCCAGTAGTATCTTGGTTAACTATGGCTACACCTTC. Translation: CASSILVNYGYTF.

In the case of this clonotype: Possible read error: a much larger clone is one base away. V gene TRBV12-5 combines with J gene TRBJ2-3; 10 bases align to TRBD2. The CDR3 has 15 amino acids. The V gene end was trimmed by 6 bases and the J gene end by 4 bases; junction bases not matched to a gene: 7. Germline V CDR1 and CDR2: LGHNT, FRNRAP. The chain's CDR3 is CASGPGTSASDTQYF. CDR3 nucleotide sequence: TGTGCTAGTGGGCCCGGGACTAGCGCGTCAGATACGCAGTATTTT.

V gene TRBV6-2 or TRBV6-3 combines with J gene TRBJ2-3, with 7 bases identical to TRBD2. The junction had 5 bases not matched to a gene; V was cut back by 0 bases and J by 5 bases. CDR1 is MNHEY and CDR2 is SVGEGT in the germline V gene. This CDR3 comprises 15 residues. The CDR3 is CASSYSRLAGDTQYF. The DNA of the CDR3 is TGTGCCAGCAGTTACTCGAGACTAGCAGGAGATACGCAGTATTTT.

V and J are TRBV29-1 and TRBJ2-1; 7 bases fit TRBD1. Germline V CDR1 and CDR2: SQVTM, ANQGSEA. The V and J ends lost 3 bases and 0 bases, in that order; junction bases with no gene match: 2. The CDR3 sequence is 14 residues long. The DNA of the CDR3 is TGCAGCGTTGAGACAGGGAGCTCCTACAATGAGCAGTTCTTC. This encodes CSVETGSSYNEQFF.

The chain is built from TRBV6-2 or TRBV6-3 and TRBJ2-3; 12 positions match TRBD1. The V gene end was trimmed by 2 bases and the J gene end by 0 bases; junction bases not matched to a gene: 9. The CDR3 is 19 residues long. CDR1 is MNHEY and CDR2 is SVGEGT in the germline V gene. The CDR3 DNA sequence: TGTGCCAGCAGTTACATTTTGGGACAGGGGGCTTCCAGCACAGATACGCAGTATTTT. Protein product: CASSYILGQGASSTDTQYF.

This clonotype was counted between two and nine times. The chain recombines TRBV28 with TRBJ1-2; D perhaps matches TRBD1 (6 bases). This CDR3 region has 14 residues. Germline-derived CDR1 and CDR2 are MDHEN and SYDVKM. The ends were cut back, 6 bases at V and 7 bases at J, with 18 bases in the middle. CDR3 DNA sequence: TGTGCCAGCAGGGGGTCTGGGGGGGCGGGTGGCTACACCTTC. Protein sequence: CASRGSGGAGGYTF.

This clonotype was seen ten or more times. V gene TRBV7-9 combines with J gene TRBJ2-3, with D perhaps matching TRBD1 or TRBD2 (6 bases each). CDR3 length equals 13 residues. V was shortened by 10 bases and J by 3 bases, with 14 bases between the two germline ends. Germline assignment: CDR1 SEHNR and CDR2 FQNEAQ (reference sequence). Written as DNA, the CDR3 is TGTGCCACCCCAAGGGGGGTAACAGATACGCAGTATTTT. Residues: CATPRGVTDTQYF.

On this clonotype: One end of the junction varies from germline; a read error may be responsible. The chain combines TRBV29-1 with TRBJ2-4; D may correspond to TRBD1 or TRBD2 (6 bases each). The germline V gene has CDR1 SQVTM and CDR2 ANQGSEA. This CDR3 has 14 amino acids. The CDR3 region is CSVEDGGRPYVQYF. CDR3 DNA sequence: TGCAGCGTCGAAGATGGGGGGCGTCCGTACGTTCAGTACTTC.

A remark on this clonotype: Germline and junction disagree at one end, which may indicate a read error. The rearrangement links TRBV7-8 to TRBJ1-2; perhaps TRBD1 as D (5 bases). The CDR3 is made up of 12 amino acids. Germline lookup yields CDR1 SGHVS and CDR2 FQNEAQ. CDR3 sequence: CASSGRDYRYTF. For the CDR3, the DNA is TGTGCCAGCAGTGGACGGGACTATCGCTACACCTTC.

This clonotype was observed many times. The CDR3 DNA reads TGTGCCAGCAGTGAAGCGCTTCAGGGCTACGAGCAGTACTTC. It codes for CASSEALQGYEQYF. The V gene is TRBV6-1, the J gene TRBJ2-7, with D possibly being TRBD1 (5 bases). Germline V lookup: CDR1 MNHNS, CDR2 SASEGT. CDR3 length: 14 amino acids. Trimming removed 0 bases from V and 3 bases from J, with 9 bases in between.

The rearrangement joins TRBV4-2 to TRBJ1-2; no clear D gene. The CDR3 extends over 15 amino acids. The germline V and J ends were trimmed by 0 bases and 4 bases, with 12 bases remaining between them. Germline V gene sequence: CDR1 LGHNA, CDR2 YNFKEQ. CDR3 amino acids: CASSQDRIEVYGYTF. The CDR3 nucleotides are TGTGCCAGCAGCCAAGACCGCATCGAAGTCTATGGCTACACCTTC.

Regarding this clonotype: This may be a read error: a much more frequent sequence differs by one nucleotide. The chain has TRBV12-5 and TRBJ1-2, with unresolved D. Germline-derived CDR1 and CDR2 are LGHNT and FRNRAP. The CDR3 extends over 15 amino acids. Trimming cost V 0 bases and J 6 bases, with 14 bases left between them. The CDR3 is CASGLVPKVFHGYTF. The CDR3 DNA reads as TGTGCTAGTGGTTTGGTACCGAAGGTTTTCCATGGCTACACCTTC.

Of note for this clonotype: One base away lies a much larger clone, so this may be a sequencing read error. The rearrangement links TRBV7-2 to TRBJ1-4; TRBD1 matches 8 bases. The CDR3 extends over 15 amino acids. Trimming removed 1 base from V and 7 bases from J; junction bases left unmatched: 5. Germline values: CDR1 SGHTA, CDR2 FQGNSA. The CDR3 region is CASSLGIRGREKLFF. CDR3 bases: TGTGCCAGCAGCTTAGGGATCAGGGGGCGTGAAAAACTGTTTTTT.

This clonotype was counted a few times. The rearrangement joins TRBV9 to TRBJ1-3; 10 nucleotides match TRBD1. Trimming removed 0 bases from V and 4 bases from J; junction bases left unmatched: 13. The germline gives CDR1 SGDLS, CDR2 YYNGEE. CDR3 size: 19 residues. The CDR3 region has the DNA TGTGCCAGCAGCGTAGTCCCAACCCCGGGACAGGGGTCCGGAAACACCATATATTTT. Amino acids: CASSVVPTPGQGSGNTIYF. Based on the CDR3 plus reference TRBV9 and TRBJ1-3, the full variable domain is DSGVTQTPKHLITATGQRVTLRCSPRSGDLSVYWYQQSLDQGLQFLIQYYNGEERAKGNILERFSAQQFPDLHSELNLSSLELGDSALYFCASSVVPTPGQGSGNTIYFGEGSWLTVV.

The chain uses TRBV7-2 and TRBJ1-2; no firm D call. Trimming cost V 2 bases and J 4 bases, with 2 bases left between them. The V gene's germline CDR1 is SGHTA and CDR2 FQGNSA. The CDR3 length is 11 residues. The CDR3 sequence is CASSLFYGYTF. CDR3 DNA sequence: TGTGCCAGCAGCTTATTCTATGGCTACACCTTC.

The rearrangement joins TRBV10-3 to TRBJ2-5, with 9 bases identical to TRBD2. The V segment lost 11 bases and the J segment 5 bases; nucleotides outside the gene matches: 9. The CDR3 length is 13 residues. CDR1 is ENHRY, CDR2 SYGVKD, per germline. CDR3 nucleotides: TGTGCCGTCGGGACTAGCTCGTTTGAGACCCAGTACTTC. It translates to CAVGTSSFETQYF.

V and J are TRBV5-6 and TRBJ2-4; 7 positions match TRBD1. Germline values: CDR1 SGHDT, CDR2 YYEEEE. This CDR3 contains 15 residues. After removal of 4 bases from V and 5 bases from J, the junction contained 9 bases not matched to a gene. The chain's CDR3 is CASSPLGQGENIQYF. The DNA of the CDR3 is TGTGCCAGCAGCCCCTTGGGGCAGGGGGAAAACATTCAGTACTTC. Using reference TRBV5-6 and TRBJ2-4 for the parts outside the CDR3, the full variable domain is DAGVTQSPTHLIKTRGQQVTLRCSPKSGHDTVSWYQQALGQGPQFIFQYYEEEERQRGNFPDRFSGHQFPNYSSELNVNALLLGDSALYLCASSPLGQGENIQYFGAGTRLSVL.

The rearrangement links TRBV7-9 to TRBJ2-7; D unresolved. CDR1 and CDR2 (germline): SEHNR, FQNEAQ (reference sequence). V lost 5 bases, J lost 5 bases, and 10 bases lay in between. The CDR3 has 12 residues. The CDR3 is CASSPTLDEQYF. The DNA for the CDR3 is TGTGCCAGCAGCCCTACCCTTGACGAGCAGTACTTC.

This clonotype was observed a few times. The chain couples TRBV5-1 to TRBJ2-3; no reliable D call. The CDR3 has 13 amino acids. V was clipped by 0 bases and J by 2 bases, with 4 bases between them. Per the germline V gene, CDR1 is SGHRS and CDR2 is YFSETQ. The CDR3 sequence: CASSLEATDTQYF. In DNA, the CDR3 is TGCGCCAGCAGCTTGGAAGCCACAGATACGCAGTATTTT.

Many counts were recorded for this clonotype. The DNA of the CDR3 is TGCAGCGTTGTCATCCTACCGGGGGATAATGGCTACACCTTC. Amino acid sequence: CSVVILPGDNGYTF. The chain combines TRBV29-1 with TRBJ1-2; a weak D match, TRBD1 (5 bases). Germline values: CDR1 SQVTM, CDR2 ANQGSEA. Trimming removed 4 bases from V and 6 bases from J, with 18 bases in between. This CDR3 contains 14 residues.

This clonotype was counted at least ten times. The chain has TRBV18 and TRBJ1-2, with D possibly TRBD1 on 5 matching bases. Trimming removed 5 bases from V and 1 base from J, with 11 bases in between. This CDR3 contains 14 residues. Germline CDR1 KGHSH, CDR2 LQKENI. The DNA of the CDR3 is TGTGCCAGCTCAGCAGACGACAGTAACTATGGCTACACCTTC. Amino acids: CASSADDSNYGYTF. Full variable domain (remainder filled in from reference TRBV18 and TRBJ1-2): NAGVMQNPRHLVRRRGQEARLRCSPMKGHSHVYWYRQLPEEGLKFMVYLQKENIIDESGMPKERFSAEFPKEGPSILRIQQVVRGDSAAYFCASSADDSNYGYTFGSGTRLTVV.

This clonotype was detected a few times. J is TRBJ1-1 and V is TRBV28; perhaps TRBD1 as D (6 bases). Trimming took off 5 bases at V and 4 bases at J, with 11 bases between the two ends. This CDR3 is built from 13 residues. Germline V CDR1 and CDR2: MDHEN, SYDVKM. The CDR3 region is CASSETGGTEAFF. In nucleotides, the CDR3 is TGTGCCAGCAGTGAGACAGGCGGCACTGAAGCTTTCTTT.

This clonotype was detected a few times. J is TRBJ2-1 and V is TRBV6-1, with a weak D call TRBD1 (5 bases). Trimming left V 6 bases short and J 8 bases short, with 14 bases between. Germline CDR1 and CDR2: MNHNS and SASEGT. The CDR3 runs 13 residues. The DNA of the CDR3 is TGTGCCAGCAGCTGGACATCCCGGGATGAGCAGTTCTTC. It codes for CASSWTSRDEQFF.

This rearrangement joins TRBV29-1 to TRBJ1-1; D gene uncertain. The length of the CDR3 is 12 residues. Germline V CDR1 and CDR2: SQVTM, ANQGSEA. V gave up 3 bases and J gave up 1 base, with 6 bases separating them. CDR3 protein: CSVDLRNTEAFF. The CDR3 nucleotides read TGCAGCGTTGATCTCCGGAACACTGAAGCTTTCTTT.

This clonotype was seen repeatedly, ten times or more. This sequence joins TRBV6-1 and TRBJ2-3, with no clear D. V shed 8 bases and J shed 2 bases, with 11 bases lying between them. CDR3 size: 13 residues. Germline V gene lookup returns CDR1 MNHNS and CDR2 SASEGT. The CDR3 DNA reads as TGTGCCAGCGAGGCCCCCTTCACAGATACGCAGTATTTT. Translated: CASEAPFTDTQYF.